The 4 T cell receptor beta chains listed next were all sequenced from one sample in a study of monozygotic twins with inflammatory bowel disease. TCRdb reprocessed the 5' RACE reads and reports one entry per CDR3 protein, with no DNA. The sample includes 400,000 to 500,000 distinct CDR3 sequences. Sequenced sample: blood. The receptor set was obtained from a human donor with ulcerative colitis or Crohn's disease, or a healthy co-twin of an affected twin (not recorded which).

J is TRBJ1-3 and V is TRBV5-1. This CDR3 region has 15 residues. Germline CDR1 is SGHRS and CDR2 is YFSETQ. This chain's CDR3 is CASSLTTSSGNTIYF.

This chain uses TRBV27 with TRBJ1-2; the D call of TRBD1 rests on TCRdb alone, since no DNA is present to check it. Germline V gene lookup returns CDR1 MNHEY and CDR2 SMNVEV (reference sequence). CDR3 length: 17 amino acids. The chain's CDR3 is CASSSYQGVRLDYGYTF.

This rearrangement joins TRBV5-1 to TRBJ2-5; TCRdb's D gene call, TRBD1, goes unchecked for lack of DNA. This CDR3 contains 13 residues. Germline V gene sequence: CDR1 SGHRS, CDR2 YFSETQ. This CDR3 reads CASRDGGVETQYF.

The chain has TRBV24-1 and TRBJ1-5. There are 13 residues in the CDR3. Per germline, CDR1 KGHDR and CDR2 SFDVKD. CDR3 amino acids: CATRAGRSQPQHF.